Presented here are 7 T cell receptor beta chains from one specimen sequenced in a study of blood T cell repertoires in COVID-19. TCRdb keeps only in-frame clones here, not all; method: immunoSEQ multiplex PCR. The profile shows 35,000 to 50,000 clones, around 88% of them singletons. The sample comprised peripheral blood. The origin of the receptors is a human donor in a cohort sampled during active COVID-19.

The rearrangement links TRBV6-5 to TRBJ1-1; D remains unclear. The CDR3 has 12 residues. V dropped 8 bases and J dropped 10 bases, with 17 bases sitting between them. Looked up from germline, CDR1 is MNHEY and CDR2 is SVGAGI. The CDR3 here is CASYASAGPAFF. In nucleotides, the CDR3 is TGTGCCAGCTACGCGTCGGCAGGCCCAGCTTTCTTT.

This clone occurred once. This sequence joins TRBV20-1 and TRBJ1-3; D gene ambiguous. In germline, CDR1 is DFQATT, CDR2 SNEGSKA (reference sequence). This CDR3 is built from 14 residues. V lost 3 bases to trimming and J lost 1 base, with 10 bases between them. CDR3 residues: CSASHVQSGNTIYF. CDR3 sequence (DNA): TGCAGTGCTAGTCATGTCCAGTCTGGAAACACCATATATTTT.

This rearrangement joins TRBV3-1 (or the pseudogene TRBV3-2) to TRBJ1-2; tentative D call: TRBD1 (5 bases). Germline assignment: CDR1 LGHDT and CDR2 YNNKEL (reference sequence). The CDR3 is made up of 13 amino acids. V dropped 4 bases and J dropped 2 bases, with 8 bases sitting between them. The DNA of the CDR3 is TGTGCCAGCAGCCTTACAGGCAACTATGGCTACACCTTC. Amino acid sequence: CASSLTGNYGYTF.

J is TRBJ2-7 and V is TRBV3-1 (or the pseudogene TRBV3-2); D possibly corresponds to TRBD1 (5 bases). The CDR3 sequence is 14 residues long. CDR1 is LGHDT and CDR2 is YNNKEL in the germline V gene (reference sequence). Trimming took 4 bases from V and 3 from J, leaving 13 bases between them. The CDR3 DNA reads as TGTGCCAGCAGCCCAGGGTCCGTTAGCTACGAGCAGTACTTC. It yields the protein CASSPGSVSYEQYF.

Turning to this clone: Other DNA sequences of this sample code for an identical CDR3. The chain combines TRBV6-5 with TRBJ2-3, with TRBD2 as a possible D gene (6 bases). The CDR3 covers 14 residues. Germline loops: CDR1 MNHEY, CDR2 SVGAGI. The V and J ends lost 0 bases and 3 bases respectively, with 7 bases between them. The CDR3 nucleotides are TGTGCCAGCAGTTACTCACTAGCAACAGATACGCAGTATTTT. It is translated as CASSYSLATDTQYF.

The CDR3 sequence is CSVEVRGGNYGYTF. CDR3 coding DNA: TGCAGCGTTGAAGTTCGGGGGGGTAACTATGGCTACACCTTC. The chain has TRBV29-1 and TRBJ1-2; D possibly corresponds to TRBD1 (5 bases). Trimming took off 1 base at V and 1 base at J, with 10 bases between the two ends. The CDR3 spans 14 residues. The V gene's germline CDR1 is SQVTM and CDR2 ANQGSEA.

The chain recombines TRBV19 with TRBJ1-2; 8 bases are shared with TRBD1. J lost 4 bases, V lost 6 bases, and 10 bases had no gene match. The CDR3 loop spans 15 amino acids. Germline-derived CDR1 and CDR2 are LNHDA and SQIVND (reference sequence). The CDR3 region is CASSQNRGDSYGYTF. CDR3 nucleotide sequence: TGTGCCAGTAGCCAAAACAGGGGGGATTCCTATGGCTACACCTTC.